This record concerns one T cell receptor (beta chain) sequence. No antigen is known for it. Produced via immunoSEQ multiplex PCR; TCRdb's table is partial and in-frame only. The sample has some 43,000 clones, about 94% seen once. This record comes from a study of graft-versus-host responses after intestinal transplantation. Looking at the study overall: Each recipient received a multivisceral, liver-intestinal, or isolated intestinal graft. Once they had received anti-thymocyte globulin induction, all recipients took tacrolimus and steroids for approximately three years. Whole-study findings and limits: Levels of circulating GvH clones at their peak were associated with early post-transplant HvG declines. Detection of GvH clones occurred in recipient marrow, and some had their first appearance in ileum or blood.

V dropped 5 bases and J dropped 10 bases, with 14 bases sitting between them. From germline, CDR1 is SGHTA and CDR2 FQGTGA. The CDR3 spans 13 residues. This rearrangement joins TRBV7-3 to TRBJ1-4; no firm D call. Here the sequenced sample was PBMCs, taken 330 to 350 days after intestinal transplant. This receptor was obtained from a human patient who received an intestinal transplant, so some T cells may come from the graft donor. CDR3 loop: CASSETRETKLFF. The CDR3, as DNA: TGTGCCAGCAGCGAAACGCGAGAAACAAAACTGTTTTTT.